A single sample gave rise to the 31 T cell receptor beta chains below, sequenced in a study of blood T cell repertoires in COVID-19. Profiling relied on immunoSEQ multiplex PCR, and the TCRdb table lists in-frame clones only, not all of them. The sample shows under 70,000 clones, around 86% of them seen only once. Material for sequencing was peripheral blood. These receptors came from a woman under 30 with acute or convalescent COVID-19.

This clone was detected only a few times. J is TRBJ1-1 and V is TRBV5-7; a possible D gene is TRBD1 (6 bases). TRBV5-7 is annotated as an ORF whose role is uncertain. The CDR3 extends over 11 amino acids. The V and J ends lost 5 bases and 6 bases respectively, with 8 bases between them. CDR3 sequence reads: CASSYRAEAFF. The CDR3 DNA sequence: TGTGCCAGCAGTTACAGGGCTGAAGCTTTCTTT.

The chain is built from TRBV5-1 and TRBJ1-1, with 10 bases lining up with TRBD1. The junction had 6 bases not matched to a gene; V was cut back by 4 bases and J by 0 bases. The CDR3 runs 16 residues. CDR1 SGHRS and CDR2 YFSETQ come from the germline V gene. The DNA for the CDR3 is TGCGCCAGCAGCGTCGTGGGACAGGGGATGAACACTGAAGCTTTCTTT. Translated, it gives CASSVVGQGMNTEAFF.

The J gene is TRBJ1-3, the V gene TRBV9; no clear D gene. Germline CDR1 reads SGDLS; CDR2 reads YYNGEE. The CDR3 length is 14 residues. The V gene lost 4 bases and the J gene lost 2 bases, with 10 bases spanning the gap. CDR3 amino acids: CASSSPTAGNTIYF. CDR3 in DNA: TGTGCCAGCAGCTCTCCCACAGCTGGAAACACCATATATTTT.

This clone was seen more than once but under ten times. Here the CDR3 reads CASRNRQGTKAFF. CDR3 in DNA: TGTGCCAGCAGAAATCGACAGGGCACCAAAGCTTTCTTT. This sequence joins TRBV2 and TRBJ1-1; 7 bases align to TRBD1. CDR1 is SNHLY and CDR2 is FYNNEI in the germline V gene. The length of the CDR3 is 13 residues. V lost 6 bases and J lost 9; bases outside the gene matches: 10.

The chain uses TRBV28 and TRBJ1-5; D possibly corresponds to TRBD1 (6 bases). This CDR3 is 15 amino acids long. Trimming removed 3 bases at V and 3 bases at J, with 12 bases between. Germline CDR1 reads MDHEN; CDR2 reads SYDVKM. The CDR3 nucleotides read TGTGCCAGCAGTTTCTCAGGGGTCTTCAATCAGCCCCAGCATTTT. Translating it yields CASSFSGVFNQPQHF.

V is TRBV5-1 and J is TRBJ2-2; possibly TRBD1 for D (6 bases). V was cut by 5 bases and J by 0 bases, with 8 bases left in between. This CDR3 has 14 residues. Germline V gene data show CDR1 as SGHRS and CDR2 as YFSETQ. CDR3 bases: TGCGCCAGCAGGGACAGAACGAACACCGGGGAGCTGTTTTTT. Its protein is CASRDRTNTGELFF.

The rearrangement joins TRBV19 to TRBJ1-3; no firm D call. The germline gives CDR1 LNHDA, CDR2 SQIVND (reference sequence). CDR3 length: 15 amino acids. The germline V and J ends were trimmed by 2 bases and 4 bases, with 12 bases remaining between them. DNA for the CDR3: TGTGCCAGTAGTATACAGACTGGCGGAGGAAACACCATATATTTT. This codes for CASSIQTGGGNTIYF.

The chain carries TRBV7-9 and TRBJ2-7; the match to TRBD1 covers 8 bases. This CDR3 comprises 15 residues. Germline V lookup: CDR1 SEHNR, CDR2 FQNEAQ (reference sequence). V gave up 4 bases and J gave up 6 bases; unmatched junction bases: 11. The CDR3 nucleotides are TGTGCCAGCAGCTCAGGACAGGGCTCAGCCTCCGAGCAGTACTTC. The encoded protein is CASSSGQGSASEQYF.

This clone was recorded only once. V is TRBV5-1 and J is TRBJ1-6; 8 positions agree with TRBD1. The V segment lost 1 base and the J segment 11 bases; nucleotides outside the gene matches: 11. The CDR3 runs 16 residues. CDR1 SGHRS and CDR2 YFSETQ come from the germline V gene. CDR3 in DNA: TGCGCCAGCAGCTTGTATGGCAGGGGGCAAATGACACCCCTCCACTTT. Translation gives CASSLYGRGQMTPLHF.

The chain links TRBV11-2 to TRBJ1-2, with D possibly TRBD1 on 5 matching bases. V lost 5 bases and J lost 6, with 16 bases in between. This CDR3 contains 14 residues. Germline-derived CDR1 and CDR2 are SGHAT and FQNNGV. The CDR3 sequence is CASSPRGGDNGYTF. CDR3 coding DNA: TGTGCCAGCAGCCCTCGGGGAGGGGATAATGGCTACACCTTC.

The rearrangement joins TRBV29-1 to TRBJ1-1, with D possibly TRBD1 on 6 matching bases. The V end lost 7 bases, the J end lost 4 bases, and 13 bases lay between the germline ends. The CDR3 has 12 residues. The germline gives CDR1 SQVTM, CDR2 ANQGSEA. Here the CDR3 DNA reads TGCAGCGCACACAGGGTTGGCACTGAAGCTTTCTTT. It codes for CSAHRVGTEAFF.

Remarks on this clone: Other DNA sequences in the sample encode the same CDR3. The rearrangement uses TRBV5-1 and TRBJ1-6; no firm D call. The CDR3 totals 14 residues. Trimming pared 0 bases from V and 5 bases from J, leaving 6 bases between. CDR1 and CDR2 (germline): SGHRS, YFSETQ. The CDR3 region is CASSLGQDNSPLHF. The CDR3 DNA sequence: TGCGCCAGCAGCTTGGGTCAGGATAATTCACCCCTCCACTTT.

The rearrangement uses TRBV3-1 (or the pseudogene TRBV3-2) and TRBJ1-1; no reliable D call. The V end was cut by 1 base, the J end by 6 bases, with 12 bases between. The CDR3 length is 14 residues. CDR1 LGHDT and CDR2 YNNKEL come from the germline V gene (reference sequence). The CDR3 bases are TGTGCCAGCAGCCAAGGTACCCAGATTGCTGAAGCTTTCTTT. Its protein is CASSQGTQIAEAFF.

The chain links TRBV5-1 to TRBJ2-1; 13 positions agree with TRBD2. Trimming at V came to 1 base and at J to 6 bases, leaving 4 bases not matched to a gene. Germline values: CDR1 SGHRS, CDR2 YFSETQ. This CDR3 is 16 amino acids long. This CDR3 reads CASSLPGLAGRNEQFF. For the CDR3, the DNA is TGCGCCAGCAGCTTGCCGGGACTAGCGGGGCGCAATGAGCAGTTCTTC.

V is TRBV2 and J is TRBJ2-3, with 7 bases aligning to TRBD1. The V segment lost 7 bases and the J segment 6 bases; nucleotides outside the gene matches: 13. CDR3 size: 15 residues. Germline V gene lookup returns CDR1 SNHLY and CDR2 FYNNEI. The CDR3 region has the DNA TGTGCCAGCACCTTGAGACAGGGAGCAGGGGATACGCAGTATTTT. It yields the protein CASTLRQGAGDTQYF. Based on the CDR3 plus reference TRBV2 and TRBJ2-3, the full variable domain is EPEVTQTPSHQVTQMGQEVILRCVPISNHLYFYWYRQILGQKVEFLVSFYNNEISEKSEIFDDQFSVERPDGSNFTLKIRSTKLEDSAMYFCASTLRQGAGDTQYFGPGTRLTVL.

V is TRBV5-1 and J is TRBJ1-2; TRBD1 might be the D (6 bases). Deletions cut 0 bases from V and 8 bases from J, with 20 bases between. Germline values: CDR1 SGHRS, CDR2 YFSETQ. The CDR3 sequence is 16 residues long. CDR3 DNA: TGCGCCAGCAGCTTGGGAGCAGGGGATGGATTCGAGGGCTACACCTTC. Its protein is CASSLGAGDGFEGYTF.

This clone has a handful of counts. This chain uses TRBV2 with TRBJ1-1, with TRBD1 matching 7 bases. This CDR3 spans 14 amino acids. Unmatched junction bases numbered 10, after V lost 6 bases and J lost 6 bases. Germline CDR1 is SNHLY and CDR2 is FYNNEI. CDR3 sequence reads: CASSEPTGLAEAFF. In DNA form, the CDR3 reads TGTGCCAGCAGCGAACCGACAGGGTTAGCTGAAGCTTTCTTT.

The chain recombines TRBV7-2 with TRBJ2-2, with TRBD1 as a possible D gene (6 bases). Trimming took 2 bases from V and 0 from J, leaving 7 bases between them. The CDR3 sequence is 15 residues long. The V gene's germline CDR1 is SGHTA and CDR2 FQGNSA. The CDR3: CASSLRDTNTGELFF. DNA for the CDR3: TGTGCCAGCAGCTTAAGGGACACGAACACCGGGGAGCTGTTTTTT.

This clone showed up many times. The chain uses TRBV6-5 and TRBJ2-7, with D perhaps matching TRBD1 (5 bases). Germline V gene lookup returns CDR1 MNHEY and CDR2 SVGAGI. Trimming left V 6 bases short and J 1 base short, with 13 bases between. The CDR3 loop spans 14 amino acids. CDR3 protein: CASRQQDGSYEQYF. CDR3 coding DNA: TGTGCCAGCAGGCAACAGGACGGATCCTACGAGCAGTACTTC.

This clone was counted once. At one end, the junction sequence differs from germline, possibly due to a read error. This chain joins TRBV12-3 or TRBV12-4 and TRBJ2-1; D call uncertain. The CDR3 contains 13 residues. Here the CDR3 DNA reads TGTGCCAGCAGCTCAGACTCCGACAATGAGCAGTTCTTC. Translated, it gives CASSSDSDNEQFF.

V usage is TRBV6-5 and J usage is TRBJ2-1, with TRBD2 matching 13 bases. V shed 6 bases and J 6 bases; nucleotides not matched to a gene: 5. The CDR3 contains 15 residues. Germline CDR1 reads MNHEY; CDR2 reads SVGAGI. CDR3 sequence: CASRGTSGAPNEQFF. The DNA for the CDR3 is TGTGCCAGCAGGGGGACTAGCGGGGCCCCCAATGAGCAGTTCTTC.

The gene calls are TRBV5-6 and TRBJ2-3, with D perhaps TRBD2 (7 bases). V lost 4 bases and J lost 1, with 16 bases in between. The CDR3 spans 16 residues. Germline lookup yields CDR1 SGHDT and CDR2 YYEEEE. CDR3: CASSQGPSGRTDTQYF. DNA for the CDR3: TGTGCCAGCAGCCAGGGGCCTAGCGGACGCACAGATACGCAGTATTTT. Using reference TRBV5-6 and TRBJ2-3 for the parts outside the CDR3, the full variable domain is DAGVTQSPTHLIKTRGQQVTLRCSPKSGHDTVSWYQQALGQGPQFIFQYYEEEERQRGNFPDRFSGHQFPNYSSELNVNALLLGDSALYLCASSQGPSGRTDTQYFGPGTRLTVL.

This chain connects TRBV5-5 to TRBJ1-1; D possibly corresponds to TRBD1 (5 bases). The CDR3 has 13 residues. Germline-derived CDR1 and CDR2 are SGHKS and YYEKEE (reference sequence). V lost 2 bases to trimming and J lost 4 bases, with 9 bases between them. In DNA form, the CDR3 reads TGTGCCAGCAGCTTTGCACAGGCCACTGAAGCTTTCTTT. It is translated as CASSFAQATEAFF.

The chain couples TRBV2 to TRBJ1-1; possible D gene TRBD1, 6 bases. Germline CDR1 SNHLY, CDR2 FYNNEI. Trimming removed 8 bases at V and 5 bases at J, with 18 bases between. CDR3 length: 14 residues. CDR3 sequence (DNA): TGTGCCAGCCACGGAGGGGGGGTATGGACTGAAGCTTTCTTT. Residues: CASHGGGVWTEAFF. The full variable domain, its missing parts supplied by reference TRBV2 and TRBJ1-1, is EPEVTQTPSHQVTQMGQEVILRCVPISNHLYFYWYRQILGQKVEFLVSFYNNEISEKSEIFDDQFSVERPDGSNFTLKIRSTKLEDSAMYFCASHGGGVWTEAFFGQGTRLTVV.

The chain links TRBV30 to TRBJ1-6; no clear D. CDR1 and CDR2 (germline): GTSNPN, SVGIG (reference sequence). Trimming took 5 bases from V and 7 from J, leaving 6 bases between them. There are 11 residues in the CDR3. CDR3 region: CAWAENSPLHF. CDR3 sequence (DNA): TGTGCCTGGGCTGAGAATTCACCCCTCCACTTT.

V gene TRBV7-8 combines with J gene TRBJ2-7; no firm D call. V was shortened by 1 base and J by 1 base, with 5 bases between the two germline ends. Germline values: CDR1 SGHVS, CDR2 FQNEAQ. CDR3 length: 13 residues. CDR3 DNA sequence: TGTGCCAGCAGCTTAGGCAGATCCTACGAGCAGTACTTC. Translating gives CASSLGRSYEQYF.

The chain carries TRBV18 and TRBJ2-7, with a tentative D call TRBD1 (5 bases). Germline V CDR1 and CDR2: KGHSH, LQKENI. Trimming cost V 3 bases and J 4 bases, with 10 bases left between them. The CDR3 is 13 amino acids. The CDR3 spells CASSPQGRYEQYF. The CDR3 DNA is TGTGCCAGCTCACCCCAGGGAAGGTACGAGCAGTACTTC.

The chain combines TRBV19 with TRBJ1-5, with 7 positions matching TRBD1. Germline trimming cut 4 bases from V and 0 bases from J; bases unmatched to any gene: 12. The CDR3 is made up of 18 amino acids. Germline V gives CDR1 LNHDA, CDR2 SQIVND (reference sequence). CDR3 residues: CASSKAPGQVYSNQPQHF. The DNA for the CDR3 is TGTGCCAGTAGTAAGGCCCCAGGACAGGTCTATAGCAATCAGCCCCAGCATTTT.

This clone was detected a few times. The V and J genes are TRBV5-1 and TRBJ2-1, with TRBD2 as a possible D gene (6 bases). Trimming took 1 base from V and 5 from J, leaving 10 bases between them. The germline CDR1 and CDR2 sequences are SGHRS and YFSETQ. The CDR3 is 14 residues long. The chain's CDR3 is CASSLYGGNNEQFF. In nucleotides, the CDR3 is TGCGCCAGCAGCTTGTACGGGGGAAACAATGAGCAGTTCTTC.

The V and J genes are TRBV6-1 and TRBJ1-5; D remains unclear. The CDR3 consists of 15 residues. CDR1 is MNHNS and CDR2 is SASEGT in the germline V gene. V was clipped by 3 bases and J by 2 bases, with 11 bases between them. The CDR3: CASSETAGGNQPQHF. CDR3 sequence (DNA): TGTGCCAGCAGTGAGACGGCAGGCGGCAATCAGCCCCAGCATTTT.

The gene calls are TRBV3-1 (or the pseudogene TRBV3-2) and TRBJ2-3, with D perhaps matching TRBD1 (6 bases). From germline, CDR1 is LGHDT and CDR2 YNNKEL (reference sequence). Trimming removed 0 bases from V and 6 bases from J, with 13 bases in between. The CDR3 consists of 15 residues. Here the CDR3 DNA reads TGTGCCAGCAGCCAAGAAAACAGGGAAATGGATACGCAGTATTTT. Amino acids: CASSQENREMDTQYF.